The rows below give T cell receptor beta chains drawn from one sample of a study of human T cells and chemical hapten exposure. Using its own MiXCR run on the RACE reads, TCRdb lists one record per CDR3 protein. The table lists roughly 42,000 distinct CDR3 sequences, around a tenth of them singletons, with around 15% in the top ten. This specimen consisted of whole blood, obtained in connection with sensitization to the hapten diphenylcyclopropenone (DPC). The receptors were gathered from a woman in her thirties with alopecia areata. Some clones in this sample may be carry-over from other donors' samples. CDR3s include the opening cysteine and the closing phenylalanine or tryptophan. The order of the fields is clone size, D gene, J gene, V gene, CDR3 DNA, CDR3 protein. D genes are given only for firm matches. The listing skips clone size in some rows; elsewhere it reads once, few, many or a size class.

>few|NA|TRBJ2-3|TRBV6-5
TGTGCCAGCAGTCGGTACTCTAGCACAGATACGCAGTATTTT
CASSRYSSTDTQYF
>many|NA|TRBJ1-2|TRBV5-5
TGTGCCAGCAGCTTGGACTGGGGGGCCCGAGGCTACACCTTC
CASSLDWGARGYTF
>NA|NA|TRBJ1-1|TRBV5-5
TGTGCCAGCAGCTTGGACTCAAATAGGGTAGCTTTCTTT
CASSLDSNRVAFF
>many|NA|TRBJ1-1|TRBV30
TGTGCCTGGAGGGAAATCACTGAAGCTTTCTTT
CAWREITEAFF
>NA|NA|TRBJ2-7|TRBV5-5
TGTGCCAGCAGCAGGGGGAAGTACGAGCAGTACTTC
CASSRGKYEQYF
>many|NA|TRBJ2-5|TRBV18
TGTGCCAGCTCAAACTCGACAGTCCAAGAGACCCAGTACTTC
CASSNSTVQETQYF
>few|TRBD2|TRBJ2-1|TRBV30
TGTGCCTGGAGTAACAGCGGGGGGGGCGAGCAGTTCTTC
CAWSNSGGGEQFF
>many|TRBD2|TRBJ2-3|TRBV20-1
TGCAGTGCTAGTCCTTATAAAGGGAGCGGGGCCGGAGAAAATACGCAGTATTTT
CSASPYKGSGAGENTQYF
>NA|NA|TRBJ2-2|TRBV9
TGTGCCAGCAGCGTCAATGGCAGGAACACCGGGGAGCTGTTTTTT
CASSVNGRNTGELFF
>many|TRBD1|TRBJ1-2|TRBV6-2/TRBV6-3
TGTGCCAGCAGTACAGGGGGCTATGGCTACACCTTC
CASSTGGYGYTF
>NA|NA|TRBJ2-7|TRBV7-2
TGTGCCAGCAGCCCAGGGGAGGGACAGAGGGAGCAGTACTTC
CASSPGEGQREQYF
>few|NA|TRBJ1-5|TRBV7-3
TGTGCCAGCAGCCCAGATCCGGGTCAGCCCCAGCATTTT
CASSPDPGQPQHF
>many|TRBD1|TRBJ2-5|TRBV7-2
TGTGCCAGCAGGATCGGGGACAGTTCTTCTCCCCAGTACTTC
CASRIGDSSSPQYF
>many|TRBD2|TRBJ2-5|TRBV6-5
TGTGCCAGCAGTTACTCGGGGCTAGCGGGGGGCCCTCGGGAGACCCAGTACTTC
CASSYSGLAGGPRETQYF
>NA|NA|TRBJ1-3|TRBV7-2
TGTGCCAGCAGCCCAGTGGTCGGGGTGTTTTCTGGAAACACCATATATTTT
CASSPVVGVFSGNTIYF
>many|NA|TRBJ2-7|TRBV11-3
TGTGCCAGCAGGAAGGACAGCAACTCCTACGAGCAGTACTTC
CASRKDSNSYEQYF
>medium-sized|NA|TRBJ1-4|TRBV12-3/TRBV12-4
TGTGCCAGCAGTTTAGCCCTGGGGAGACAGCCAACCACCCACGGTGAAAAACTGTTTTTT
CASSLALGRQPTTHGEKLFF
>NA|NA|TRBJ2-2|TRBV4-2
TGTGCCAGCAGCCAAGTGCAGGAAAACACCGGGGAGCTGTTTTTT
CASSQVQENTGELFF
>NA|TRBD1|TRBJ2-3|TRBV29-1
TGCAGCGTTGAGTTACAGGGGTTGACAGATACGCAGTATTTT
CSVELQGLTDTQYF
>many|NA|TRBJ2-7|TRBV27
TGTGCCAGCAGTTTATCGCTAGCCCCATACGAGCAGTACTTC
CASSLSLAPYEQYF
>many|TRBD1|TRBJ2-5|TRBV7-2
TGTGCCAGCAGCAGGACAGGGGGCGAGACCCAGTACTTC
CASSRTGGETQYF
>many|NA|TRBJ1-1|TRBV5-4
TGTGCCAGCAGCTTGCCGAACGGGGGCGGCACTGAAGCTTTT
CASSLPNGGGTEAF
>NA|NA|TRBJ2-5|TRBV20-1
TGCAGTGCTCAAAACGACGGGGACTTCGAGACCCAGTACTTC
CSAQNDGDFETQYF
>few|TRBD2|TRBJ2-2|TRBV29-1
TGCAGCGTGAGGACTAGCGGGAACACCGGGGAGCTGTTTTTT
CSVRTSGNTGELFF
>NA|NA|TRBJ2-3|TRBV7-2
TGTGCCAGCAGCTGGGGGCCAATCTCCACAGATACGCAGTATTTT
CASSWGPISTDTQYF
>many|TRBD2|TRBJ2-3|TRBV13
TGTGCCAGCAGCCTTTCTAGCGGGGGGAGCACAGATACGCAGTATTTT
CASSLSSGGSTDTQYF
>NA|TRBD1|TRBJ1-5|TRBV9
TGTGCCAGCAGCTTAAGGGACAGGGTAAAGGGCAATCAGCCCCAGCATTTT
CASSLRDRVKGNQPQHF
>few|NA|TRBJ1-5|TRBV3-1
TGTGCCAGCAGCCAGAACAATCAGCCCCAGCATTTT
CASSQNNQPQHF
>many|TRBD1|TRBJ2-1|TRBV7-6
TGTGCCAGCAGCCCAGACAGGGGGTCCTACAATGAGCAGTTCTTC
CASSPDRGSYNEQFF
>few|TRBD1|TRBJ1-6|TRBV20-1
TGCAGTGCTAGAGTAGAGGGGGCGTTGAATTCACCCCTCCACTTT
CSARVEGALNSPLHF